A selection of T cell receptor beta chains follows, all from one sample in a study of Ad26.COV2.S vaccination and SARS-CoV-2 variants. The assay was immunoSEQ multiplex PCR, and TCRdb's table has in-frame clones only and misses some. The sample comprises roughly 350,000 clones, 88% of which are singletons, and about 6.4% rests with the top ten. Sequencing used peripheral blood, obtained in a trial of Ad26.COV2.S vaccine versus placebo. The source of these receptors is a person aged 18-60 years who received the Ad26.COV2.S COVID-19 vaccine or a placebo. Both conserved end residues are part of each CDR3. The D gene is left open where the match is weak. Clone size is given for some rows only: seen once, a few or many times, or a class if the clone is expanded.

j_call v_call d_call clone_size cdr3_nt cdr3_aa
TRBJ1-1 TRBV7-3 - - TGTGCCAGCAGCTTAACTGGGAGAGGTACTGAAGCTTTCTTT CASSLTGRGTEAFF
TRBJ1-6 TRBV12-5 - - TGTGCTAGTGGTTTGGTAGCGCGGGGGCACTCACCCCTCCACTTT CASGLVARGHSPLHF
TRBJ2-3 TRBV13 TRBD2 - TGTGCCAGCAGCTTACGGACTAGCTGGAGCACAGATACGCAGTATTTT CASSLRTSWSTDTQYF
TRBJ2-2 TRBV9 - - TGTGCCAGCAGCGTAGTGCTAGGGAACACCGGGGAGCTGTTTTTT CASSVVLGNTGELFF
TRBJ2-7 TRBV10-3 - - TGTGCCATCAGTGAGTATTCTAGGGATGCCCCCAAGCAGTACTTC CAISEYSRDAPKQYF
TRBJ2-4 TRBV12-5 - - TGTGCTAGTGGTTTGGAAATAGGGGGGCGGTCCACGACCCTAGCCAAAAACATTCAGTACTTC CASGLEIGGRSTTLAKNIQYF
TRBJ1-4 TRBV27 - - TGTGCCAGCAGCCCGGGACAACTTAATGAAAAACTGTTTTTT CASSPGQLNEKLFF
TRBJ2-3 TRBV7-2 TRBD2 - TGTGCCAGCAGCTCATTGACTAGCGGGACGGGAGATACGCAGTATTTT CASSSLTSGTGDTQYF
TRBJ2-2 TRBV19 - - TGTGCCAGTAGTCACTTGGACAGGAACACCGGGGAGCTGTTTTTT CASSHLDRNTGELFF
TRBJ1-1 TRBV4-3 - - TGCGCCAGCAGCCAACCGGGGCTGGGAAAGCCTTTCTTT CASSQPGLGKPFF
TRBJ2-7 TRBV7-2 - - TGTGCCAGCAGCTTGACTAGCTACGAGCAGTACTTC CASSLTSYEQYF
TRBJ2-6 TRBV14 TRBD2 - TGTGCCAGCAGCCCCCGACTAGCGGGCCCGACTGGGGCCAACGTCCTGACTTTC CASSPRLAGPTGANVLTF
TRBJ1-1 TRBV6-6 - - TGTGCCAGCAGTACAGGGAACACTGAAGCTTTCTTT CASSTGNTEAFF
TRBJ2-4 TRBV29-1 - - TGCAGCGCCGGGGGTTCACTAGCCAAAAACATTCAGTACTTC CSAGGSLAKNIQYF
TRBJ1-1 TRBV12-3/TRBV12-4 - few TGTGCCAGCAGTTTTCGAGTGAACACTGAAGCTTTCTTT CASSFRVNTEAFF
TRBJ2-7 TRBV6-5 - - TGTGCCACCGCTTTAGCGACCTACGAGCAGTACTTC CATALATYEQYF
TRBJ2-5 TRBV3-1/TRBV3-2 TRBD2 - TGTGCCAGCAGCCAAGAACAAGCGGGGGGGCCACAGACCCAGTACTTC CASSQEQAGGPQTQYF
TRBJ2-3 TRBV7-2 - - TGTGCCAGCAGCTTAAGTGTCGGGGGGTCAGGGGCTGGTATGCAGTATTTT CASSLSVGGSGAGMQYF
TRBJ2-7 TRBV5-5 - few TGTGCCACCACAGCTTATCCAGGGAGTGCCTACGAGCAGTACTTC CATTAYPGSAYEQYF
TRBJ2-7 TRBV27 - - TGTGCCAGCAGTTTAGCTGGACAGGGACTAGCCTACGAGCAGTACTTC CASSLAGQGLAYEQYF
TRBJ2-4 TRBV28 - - TGTGCCAGCAGCTTAAAGGCAAACATTCAGTACTTC CASSLKANIQYF
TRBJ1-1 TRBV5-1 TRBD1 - TGCGCCAGCAGCTGGCGGACAGGGGGCAACACTGAAGCTTTCTTT CASSWRTGGNTEAFF
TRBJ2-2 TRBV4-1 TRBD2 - TGCGCCAGCAGCCAAGATACGCTAGCGGGCACCGGGGAGCTGTTTTTT CASSQDTLAGTGELFF
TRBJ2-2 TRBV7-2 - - TGTGCCAGCAGCCCCCAGGGGGGTCACTACCGGGAGCTGTTTTTT CASSPQGGHYRELFF
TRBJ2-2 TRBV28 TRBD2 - TGTGCCAGTCAAGCGGGGAAGAACACCGGGGAGCTGTTTTTT CASQAGKNTGELFF
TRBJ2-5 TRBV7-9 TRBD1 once TGTGCCAGCAGCTTACCTTCAGGGGGCAAAGAGACCCAGTACTTC CASSLPSGGKETQYF
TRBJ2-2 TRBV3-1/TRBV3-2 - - TGTGCCAGCAGCCCTTCCCGCCCAGCTCGCCGGCCCGGGGAGCTGTTTTTT CASSPSRPARRPGELFF
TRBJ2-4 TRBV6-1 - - TGTGCCAGCAGTGACACGGGGGTTGGAAACATTCAGTACTTC CASSDTGVGNIQYF
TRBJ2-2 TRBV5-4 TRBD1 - TGTGCCAGCAGCCGACAGGGGGTCTACACCGGGGAGCTGTTTTTT CASSRQGVYTGELFF
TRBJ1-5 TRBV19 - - TGTGCCAGTAGTATAGTAGGGGGTGGCAATCAGCCCCAGCATTTT CASSIVGGGNQPQHF
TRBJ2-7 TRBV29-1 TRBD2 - TGCAGCGTTGTACTAGCGGGCTACGAGCAGTACTTC CSVVLAGYEQYF
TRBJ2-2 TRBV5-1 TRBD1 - TGCGCCAGCAGCGCCCAGGGGGCGCCGGTCGGGGAGCTGTTTTTT CASSAQGAPVGELFF
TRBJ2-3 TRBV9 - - TGTGCCAGCAGCCCCGGACAACGCACAGATACGCAGTATTTT CASSPGQRTDTQYF
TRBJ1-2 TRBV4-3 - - TGCGCCAGCAGCCAAGATCAGGGGATTGTTGGTGGCTACACCTTC CASSQDQGIVGGYTF
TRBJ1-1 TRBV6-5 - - TGTGCCAGCAGTTACCCACCGGGACCTAACACTGAAGCTTTCTTT CASSYPPGPNTEAFF
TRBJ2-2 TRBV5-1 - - TGCGCCAGCAGCTTGAAGATGGTAGGGTGGAACACCGGGGAGCTGTTTTTT CASSLKMVGWNTGELFF
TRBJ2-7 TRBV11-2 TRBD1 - TGTGCCAGCAGCTCACGCGGACAGGGGACCTCCTACGAGCAGTACTTC CASSSRGQGTSYEQYF
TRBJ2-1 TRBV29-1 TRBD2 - TGCAGCTCCCCAAAGCTAGCGGGGGACTCCTACAATGAGCAGTTCTTC CSSPKLAGDSYNEQFF
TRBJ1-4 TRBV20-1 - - TGCAGTGCTAGAGGGGACCTGAAACTGTTTTTT CSARGDLKLFF
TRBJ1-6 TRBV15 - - TGTGCCACCACACAGGATGTGTTTTCACCCCTCCACTTT CATTQDVFSPLHF
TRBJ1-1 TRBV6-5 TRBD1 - TGTGCCAGCAGTTACTCTCCGAGACAGGGGGCGCGGGCTTTCTTT CASSYSPRQGARAFF
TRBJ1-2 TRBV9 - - TGTGCCAGCAGCGGCCCTGGGCAGGGATGGGGCTACACCTTC CASSGPGQGWGYTF
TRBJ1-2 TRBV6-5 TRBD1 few TGTGCCAGCAGTTACTACAGGGGGCCAGCTAACTATGGCTACACCTTC CASSYYRGPANYGYTF
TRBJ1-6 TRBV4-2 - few TGTGCCAGCAGCCCAACCACGAGTAGCTCCTATAATTCACCCCTCCACTTT CASSPTTSSSYNSPLHF
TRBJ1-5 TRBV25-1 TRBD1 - TGTGCCAGCAGTGAAACCGGACAGGAGAATCAGCCCCAGCATTTT CASSETGQENQPQHF
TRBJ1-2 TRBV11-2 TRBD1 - TGTGCCAGCAGGGCCGCCGGGACAGGGCGGTATGGCTACACCTTC CASRAAGTGRYGYTF
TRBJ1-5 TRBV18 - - TGTGCCAGCTCACGGACTGACCTTAGCAATCAGCCCCAGCATTTT CASSRTDLSNQPQHF
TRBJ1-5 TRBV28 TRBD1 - TGTGCCAGTCCGACAGGGTACAATCAGCCCCAGCATTTT CASPTGYNQPQHF
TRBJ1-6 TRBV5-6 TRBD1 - TGTGCCAGCAGCCACCCGGGACAGTCGAATTCACCCCTCCACTTT CASSHPGQSNSPLHF
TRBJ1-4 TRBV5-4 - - TGTGCCAGCAGCTTTTTCGGCAGCATTAATGAAAAACTGTTTTTT CASSFFGSINEKLFF
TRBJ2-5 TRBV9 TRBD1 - TGTGCCAGCAGCGTACCGGGGACAGCAGAGACCCAGTACTTC CASSVPGTAETQYF